Listed here is a single T cell receptor (beta chain). Its recognized antigen is unknown. Per-nucleotide qualities are absent, and no much larger clonotype sits a single base away. V ends up 3 bases short and J 8 bases short, with an unmatched junction base count of 5. Spanning cysteine to phenylalanine, the CDR3 consists of 12 amino acids. Only the CDR3 DNA is retained, 36 bases long and in frame from the first base. CDR1 and CDR2, looked up from the germline V gene, are SQVTM and ANQGSEA. Amplification of TCR beta CDR3 regions was carried out from RNA transcripts. The first round of RT-PCR for the TCR CDR3 was performed with the HTBI primer set and the Qiagen OneStep RT-PCR kit. Libraries were constructed in a second round of multiplex PCR, after which size selection and purification were performed. Sequencing of the libraries was done on an Illumina HiSeq2000 using paired-end 100 bp reads. Concerning the study's data processing: SOAPnuke was used to process the raw data, removing reads that contained adapters or uncalled bases, had a mean Phred below 15, or lacked an exact match to the constant primer or identifier. High-quality paired reads were merged with COPE v1.2.5, and unique nucleotide sequences were defined as clonotypes. MiTCR v1.1 was used to align clonotypes to the IMGT TRBV, TRBD and TRBJ reference segments. The analysis included only V-J combinations with a frequency above 0.0001, which together covered 98% to 99.2% of the repertoires. A TCS score was defined as the ratio of F50 (clonal expansion) to E x V (chaos), with BLOSUM62-based TCRdist applied between CDR3 peptides within each V-J. Welch's t-statistics and random forest reduced fewer than 600 V-J features to 13, which were used in a naive Bayes classifier (R e1071). TCRdb's own reprocessing of the public reads used fastp at Q25 and MiXCR and kept productive beta chains. Here each entry gathers all rows of one CDR3 protein and keeps the most common genes and DNA. None of the V and J calls come from the authors' own analysis; TCRdb made them. The sample table shows under 450,000 distinct CDR3 sequences, and around a sixth are seen once. The biggest ten clones account for roughly 14% of the sample.

The data were taken from a study of T cells in Graves' hyperthyroidism and ophthalmopathy (dated by TCRdb to 2018 to 2020). Regarding the complete study: Peripheral blood was sampled at the time of initial diagnosis, prior to any treatment. After blood sampling, hyperthyroidism patients were treated with methimazole at a starting dose of 30 mg daily, and ophthalmopathy patients were treated with high-dose intravenous methylprednisolone. A discovery cohort of about 96 patients, 43 with Graves' ophthalmopathy and approximately 55 with stable Graves' hyperthyroidism, was used to find distinguishing TCR V-J signatures. The paper reports TCR Vbeta CDR3 sequencing of more than 120 peripheral blood samples: around 45 ophthalmopathy, under 85 hyperthyroidism and approximately 17 progressor patients. The approximately 100 discovery patients were randomly divided into training and test sets at a 7:3 ratio. In over five Graves' hyperthyroidism patients, the study also compared T-cell repertoires from thyroid tissue with T-cell repertoires from blood. Whether ophthalmopathy could be predicted prospectively was tested in an independent validation cohort made up of about 20 hyperthyroidism patients plus 17 patients who later progressed to ophthalmopathy.

Stable Graves' hyperthyroidism was defined as no progression to ophthalmopathy during 18 months of follow-up. Hyperthyroidism patients were newly diagnosed, had a disease duration of under 2 months, and were aged 18 to 65 years. Any patient with an uncontrolled infection, another autoimmune disease, pregnancy or lactation was excluded. Diagnoses relied on clinical symptoms, serum thyroxine and TRAb, thyroid ultrasound and orbital computed tomography. Ficoll-Paque density gradient centrifugation was used to isolate PBMCs from around 10 ml of fresh peripheral blood. Trizol reagent was used to extract total RNA, and RNA quality was then checked on an Agilent 2100 Bioanalyzer. Study-wide conclusions, independent of this receptor: Sample size was not statistically predetermined, and investigators were not blinded to group allocation. In validation, the model predicted progression to ophthalmopathy a median of roughly 6.1 months before onset, with approximately 68% sensitivity and roughly 72% specificity. A model built on a 13 V-J signature distinguished ophthalmopathy from stable hyperthyroidism, reaching approximately 89% sensitivity and around 81% specificity in cross-validation and 80%/75% in testing. Most expanded thyroid clonotypes (frequency above 0.001) were also detected in blood, a finding suggesting that blood repertoires may reflect thyroid immune responses.

Sequences were obtained from blood. The chain employs TRBV29-1 and TRBJ1-2; 8 bases in the junction line up with TRBD1. The TCR comes from a woman younger than 35 with Graves' hyperthyroidism. The sequenced DNA is TGCAGCGTTGACCGGACAGGGCAAGGCTACACCTTC. It codes for CSVDRTGQGYTF.